The 22 T cell receptor beta chains below were found in one sample sequenced in a study of T cell responses to AZD1222 COVID-19 vaccine. Only in-frame clones appear in the TCRdb table, and some are missing; sequencing was by immunoSEQ multiplex PCR. The sample shows about 94,000 clones, nearly 90% of them seen only once. Source: peripheral blood, taken on day 0 of AZD1222 vaccination. These receptors all come from an adult in good health.

The CDR3: CASSLTGVGANVLTF. The DNA for the CDR3 is TGCGCCAGCAGCTTAACAGGGGTAGGGGCCAACGTCCTGACTTTC. The genes are TRBV5-1 and TRBJ2-6; 7 positions agree with TRBD1. From germline, CDR1 is SGHRS and CDR2 YFSETQ. CDR3 size: 15 residues. J gave up 4 bases and V 2 bases, and 3 bases lay outside the gene matches.

The rearrangement joins TRBV19 to TRBJ2-5; D gene ambiguous. Germline V CDR1 and CDR2: LNHDA, SQIVND (reference sequence). The CDR3 runs to 13 residues. V was shortened by 3 bases and J by 1 base, with 6 bases between the two germline ends. The CDR3 here is CASSIHLQETQYF. CDR3 DNA: TGTGCCAGTAGTATTCATCTCCAAGAGACCCAGTACTTC.

CDR3 DNA sequence: TGTGCCAGCAGCATTCAAAACACTGAAGCTTTCTTT. Protein product: CASSIQNTEAFF. The V and J genes are TRBV28 and TRBJ1-1; D is unresolved. CDR3 length equals 12 residues. V was trimmed by 6 bases and J by 2 bases, leaving 7 bases between them. Germline-derived CDR1 and CDR2 are MDHEN and SYDVKM.

The chain uses TRBV2 and TRBJ2-1; the D is unclear. Germline CDR1 is SNHLY and CDR2 is FYNNEI. The CDR3 length is 15 residues. Trimming removed 3 bases at V and 7 bases at J, with 16 bases between. In DNA, the CDR3 is TGTGCCAGCAGTGAGTGGGATCTTCCCTCGAATGAGCAGTTCTTC. As protein: CASSEWDLPSNEQFF.

A word on this clone: The sample contains more than one DNA sequence encoding this CDR3. The CDR3 coding sequence is TGTGCCAGCAGCCCGGGGTCCGGGGAGACCCAGTACTTC. Translated: CASSPGSGETQYF. The chain employs TRBV7-3 and TRBJ2-5; tentative D call: TRBD2 (5 bases). The CDR3 has 13 amino acids. Trimming shortened V by 5 bases and J by 5 bases, and 12 bases separated the two germline ends. Germline CDR1 is SGHTA and CDR2 is FQGTGA.

The V call is TRBV12-1, the J call TRBJ2-6. TRBV12-1 is designated a pseudogene. CDR3 size: 18 residues. The DNA for the CDR3 is TGTGCCAGCAGCCGAACGCCCGGGGCAACCTCTGGGGCCAACGTCCTGACTTTC. Translated: CASSRTPGATSGANVLTF.

This chain uses TRBV7-2 with TRBJ2-3; perhaps TRBD1 as D (6 bases). Per germline, CDR1 SGHTA and CDR2 FQGNSA. Deletions cut 3 bases from V and 2 bases from J, with 12 bases between. The CDR3 runs to 15 residues. This chain's CDR3 is CASSLLDSLTDTQYF. The CDR3 DNA reads as TGTGCCAGCAGCTTGTTGGACAGCCTCACAGATACGCAGTATTTT.

The chain couples TRBV29-1 to TRBJ1-2; 7 bases match TRBD1. Germline loops: CDR1 SQVTM, CDR2 ANQGSEA. This CDR3 has 16 amino acids. The V gene end was trimmed by 7 bases and the J gene end by 0 bases; junction bases not matched to a gene: 14. CDR3 loop: CSASGTVEGANYGYTF. The CDR3 DNA follows: TGCAGCGCCTCCGGGACAGTTGAAGGAGCTAACTATGGCTACACCTTC.

V usage is TRBV6-1 and J usage is TRBJ1-5; D call uncertain. CDR3 length: 15 residues. Germline loops: CDR1 MNHNS, CDR2 SASEGT. The V and J ends lost 0 bases and 4 bases respectively, with 10 bases between them. The CDR3 here is CASSEAGGENQPQHF. CDR3 DNA: TGTGCCAGCAGTGAAGCAGGTGGGGAGAATCAGCCCCAGCATTTT.

J is TRBJ1-5 and V is TRBV19; 8 bases align to TRBD1. The J segment lost 5 bases and the V segment lost 5 bases, leaving 2 bases of the junction unmatched. This CDR3 is built from 13 residues. From germline, CDR1 is LNHDA and CDR2 SQIVND (reference sequence). CDR3 DNA sequence: TGTGCCAGTAGTCCAGGGGGCGATCAGCCCCAGCATTTT. It codes for CASSPGGDQPQHF.

This sequence joins TRBV4-1 and TRBJ1-6, with 8 bases lining up with TRBD1. The V gene's germline CDR1 is MGHRA and CDR2 YSYEKL. The CDR3 has 17 residues. The ends lost 0 bases at V and 6 bases at J; junction bases unmatched: 7. The DNA for the CDR3 is TGCGCCAGCAGCCAAGACAGGGGGCGCGGGATTAATTCACCCCTCCACTTT. It codes for CASSQDRGRGINSPLHF.

The chain is built from TRBV18 and TRBJ1-4; 10 bases align to TRBD1. Germline assignment: CDR1 KGHSH and CDR2 LQKENI. J lost 6 bases, V lost 5 bases, and 3 bases had no gene match. This CDR3 is built from 14 residues. The DNA for the CDR3 is TGTGCCAGCTCATCCGGGACAGGGGATGAAAAACTGTTTTTT. Encoded protein: CASSSGTGDEKLFF.

In this sample, this clone turned up a few times. The genes are TRBV5-1 and TRBJ2-7; no firm D call. This CDR3 is built from 15 residues. Trimming took off 0 bases at V and 2 bases at J, with 12 bases between the two ends. The germline CDR1 and CDR2 sequences are SGHRS and YFSETQ. CDR3 coding DNA: TGCGCCAGCAGCTTGGAAGCAGGCAGAACCTACGAGCAGTACTTC. This translates into CASSLEAGRTYEQYF. The full variable domain, with the rest looked up from reference TRBV5-1 and TRBJ2-7, is KAGVTQTPRYLIKTRGQQVTLSCSPISGHRSVSWYQQTPGQGLQFLFEYFSETQRNKGNFPGRFSGRQFSNSRSEMNVSTLELGDSALYLCASSLEAGRTYEQYFGPGTRLTVT.

This chain links TRBV19 with TRBJ1-5; 7 bases fit TRBD1. Germline trimming cut 5 bases from V and 7 bases from J; bases unmatched to any gene: 8. Germline CDR1 reads LNHDA; CDR2 reads SQIVND (reference sequence). The CDR3 extends over 14 amino acids. The CDR3 here is CASSATGDGQPQHF. The DNA of the CDR3 is TGTGCCAGTAGTGCAACAGGGGATGGACAGCCCCAGCATTTT.

The CDR3 region is CASSATGDEQYF. CDR3 sequence (DNA): TGTGCCAGCAGCGCCACAGGGGACGAGCAGTACTTC. The chain uses TRBV7-2 and TRBJ2-7; 7 bases match TRBD1. Per germline, CDR1 SGHTA and CDR2 FQGNSA. Unmatched junction bases numbered 3, after V lost 5 bases and J lost 5 bases. The CDR3 length is 12 residues.

The gene calls are TRBV6-1 and TRBJ1-1; the D gene is possibly TRBD1 (5 bases). The germline V gene encodes CDR1 MNHNS and CDR2 SASEGT. CDR3 length: 17 amino acids. V was trimmed by 2 bases and J by 1 base, leaving 17 bases between them. CDR3 sequence reads: CASSETLSRGGNTEAFF. The CDR3 DNA reads TGTGCCAGCAGTGAAACTTTGTCTAGGGGAGGGAACACTGAAGCTTTCTTT.

The CDR3 DNA sequence: TGTGCCAGCAGCCCCTTTCACCCGGGACAGCTTAACACTGAAGCTTTCTTT. Translated: CASSPFHPGQLNTEAFF. The rearrangement uses TRBV5-4 and TRBJ1-1; TRBD1 agrees at 7 bases. This CDR3 contains 17 residues. Per germline, CDR1 SGHNT and CDR2 YYREEE (reference sequence). V dropped 4 bases and J dropped 2; count of bases not matched to a gene: 14.

This chain joins TRBV6-5 and TRBJ1-5, with unresolved D. V was pared by 10 bases and J by 2 bases, with 15 bases between. Germline V gene sequence: CDR1 MNHEY, CDR2 SVGAGI. The CDR3 length is 14 residues. The CDR3 region is CAIKPGYGNQPQHF. CDR3 DNA: TGTGCCATCAAACCGGGCTACGGCAATCAGCCCCAGCATTTT.

For the CDR3, the DNA is TGTGCCAGCAGCCAAGGTTCCCTAGGCGGCACAGATACGCAGTATTTT. Protein product: CASSQGSLGGTDTQYF. The chain has TRBV4-2 and TRBJ2-3, with D uncertain. The V end lost 1 base, the J end lost 1 base, and 12 bases lay between the germline ends. CDR3 length: 16 residues. Germline CDR1 is LGHNA and CDR2 is YNFKEQ.

The chain combines TRBV15 with TRBJ2-5; possibly TRBD1 or TRBD2 for D (6 bases each). The germline V gene encodes CDR1 LNHNV and CDR2 YYDKDF (reference sequence). Trimming left V 1 base short and J 3 bases short, with 9 bases between. There are 14 residues in the CDR3. The CDR3 DNA reads as TGTGCCACCAGCAGAGCGAGGGGGGAAGAGACCCAGTACTTC. It encodes CATSRARGEETQYF.

The J gene is TRBJ2-7, the V gene TRBV7-2; 9 positions match TRBD1. Germline V gene data show CDR1 as SGHTA and CDR2 as FQGNSA. J gave up 3 bases and V 1 base, and 7 bases lay outside the gene matches. The CDR3 length is 16 residues. The CDR3 loop reads CASSLGTGTGIYEQYF. Here the CDR3 DNA reads TGTGCCAGCAGCTTAGGCACCGGGACAGGGATCTACGAGCAGTACTTC.

The V call is TRBV7-6, the J call TRBJ1-3; 8 bases line up with TRBD1. This CDR3 has 17 residues. Trimming removed 0 bases from V and 11 bases from J; junction bases left unmatched: 15. Germline V gene data show CDR1 as SGHVS and CDR2 as FNYEAQ. The CDR3 here is CASSLAQGQGFNGAIYF. The DNA for the CDR3 is TGTGCCAGCAGCTTAGCCCAAGGACAGGGTTTTAACGGGGCCATATATTTT. Using reference TRBV7-6 and TRBJ1-3 for the parts outside the CDR3, the full variable domain is GAGVSQSPRYKVTKRGQDVALRCDPISGHVSLYWYRQALGQGPEFLTYFNYEAQQDKSGLPNDRFSAERPEGSISTLTIQRTEQRDSAMYRCASSLAQGQGFNGAIYFGEGSWLTVV.